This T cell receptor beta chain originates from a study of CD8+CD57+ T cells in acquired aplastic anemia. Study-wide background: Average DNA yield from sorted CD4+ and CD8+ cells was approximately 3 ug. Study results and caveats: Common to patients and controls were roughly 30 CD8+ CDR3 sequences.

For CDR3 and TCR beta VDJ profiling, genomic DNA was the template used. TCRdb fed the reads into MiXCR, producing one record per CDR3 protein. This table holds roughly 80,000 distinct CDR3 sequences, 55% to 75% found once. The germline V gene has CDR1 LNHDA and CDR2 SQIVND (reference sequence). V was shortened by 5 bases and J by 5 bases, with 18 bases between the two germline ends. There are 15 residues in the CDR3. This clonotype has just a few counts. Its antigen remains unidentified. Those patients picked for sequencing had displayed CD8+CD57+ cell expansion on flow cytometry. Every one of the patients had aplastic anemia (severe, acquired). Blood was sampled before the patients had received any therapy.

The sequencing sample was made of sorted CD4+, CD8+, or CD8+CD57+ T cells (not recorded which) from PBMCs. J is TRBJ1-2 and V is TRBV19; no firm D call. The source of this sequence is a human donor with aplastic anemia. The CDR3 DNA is TGTGCCAGTAGTCCTCAGGCCCTCCTAGTTTATGGCTACACCTTC. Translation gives CASSPQALLVYGYTF.